The T cell receptor (beta chain) described here comes from a study of shared clonotypes between healthy human individuals. Between the trimmed V and J ends, which lost 0 bases and 7 bases, there was a span of 22 bases. Germline V CDR1 and CDR2: SEHNR, FQNEAQ (reference sequence). This CDR3 has 17 amino acids. General study results and limits: With a handful of donors compared, about 5% of naive CD4 clonotypes were shared. Rarefaction revealed incomplete sorted-subset sequencing despite large depth.

Using immunoSEQ multiplex PCR, the repertoire was profiled, and TCRdb retains in-frame clones only, with some absent. The sample has 600,000 to 700,000 clones, less than 80% seen once. Regarding this clone: The antigen is not known.

Sequencing was performed on memory CD4+ T cells sorted from blood. Subset here: CD45RA-negative fraction. The sequence derives from a woman in her thirties in good health. The chain has TRBV7-9 and TRBJ2-7; D possibly corresponds to TRBD1 (5 bases). The CDR3 DNA sequence: TGTGCCAGCAGCTTAGCGAGCCAGGGTCGAGACCTTGGGGAGCAGTACTTC. Protein product: CASSLASQGRDLGEQYF.